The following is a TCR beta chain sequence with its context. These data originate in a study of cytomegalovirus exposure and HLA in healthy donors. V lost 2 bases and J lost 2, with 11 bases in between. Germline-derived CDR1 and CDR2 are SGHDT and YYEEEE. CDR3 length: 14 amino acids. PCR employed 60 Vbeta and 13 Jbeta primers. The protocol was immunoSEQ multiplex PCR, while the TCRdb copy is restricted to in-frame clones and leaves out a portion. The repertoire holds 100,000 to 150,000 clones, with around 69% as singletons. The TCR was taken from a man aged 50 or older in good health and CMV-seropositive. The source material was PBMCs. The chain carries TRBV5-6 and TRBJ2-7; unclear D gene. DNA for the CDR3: TGTGCCAGCAGCTTACCCCAGGATGCCTACGAGCAGTACTTC. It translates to CASSLPQDAYEQYF.